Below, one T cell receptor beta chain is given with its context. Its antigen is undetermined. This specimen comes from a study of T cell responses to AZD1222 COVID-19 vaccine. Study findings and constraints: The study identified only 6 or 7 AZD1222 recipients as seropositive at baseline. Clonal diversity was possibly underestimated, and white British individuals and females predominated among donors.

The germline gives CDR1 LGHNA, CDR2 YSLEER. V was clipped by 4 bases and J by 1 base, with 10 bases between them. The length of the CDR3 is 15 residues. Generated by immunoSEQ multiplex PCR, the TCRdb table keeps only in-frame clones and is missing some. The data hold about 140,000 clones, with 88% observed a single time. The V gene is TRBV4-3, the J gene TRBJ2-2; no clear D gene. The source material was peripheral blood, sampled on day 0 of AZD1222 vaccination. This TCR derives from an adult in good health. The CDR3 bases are TGCGCCAGCAGCCCAAGGACCCAGAACACCGGGGAGCTGTTTTTT. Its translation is CASSPRTQNTGELFF.